This entry is about one T cell receptor (beta chain). Its matching antigen is unknown. The data derive from a study of OX40 agonist ivuxolimab in advanced cancers. Study summary: Participants, around 80% male, averaged roughly 60 years of age, ranging from about 23 to 80. Patients achieving partial responses numbered three: one hepatocellular carcinoma case and two cutaneous melanoma cases. Study outcomes and limitations: Expanded clones were, on average, more numerous among CD8+ T cells than CD4+.

The method was immunoSEQ multiplex PCR; TCRdb's version includes in-frame clones alone and lacks a portion of them. This table has about 58,000 clones, approximately 82% appearing once. V dropped 1 base and J dropped 2 bases, with 16 bases sitting between them. The CDR3 consists of 17 residues. CDR1 is SGDLS and CDR2 is YYNGEE in the germline V gene. This chain joins TRBV9 and TRBJ1-3; D is undetermined. The starting material was CD4+ or CD8+ T cells sorted from blood, obtained in a trial of the OX40 agonist ivuxolimab. This TCR was sampled from an adult with an advanced solid tumor such as melanoma, head and neck, liver or kidney cancer. For the CDR3, the DNA is TGTGCCAGCAGCGTACATTGGTCTCCCGTGGCTGGAAACACCATATATTTT. Protein: CASSVHWSPVAGNTIYF. The full variable domain, in which reference TRBV9 and TRBJ1-3 provide the parts outside the CDR3, is DSGVTQTPKHLITATGQRVTLRCSPRSGDLSVYWYQQSLDQGLQFLIQYYNGEERAKGNILERFSAQQFPDLHSELNLSSLELGDSALYFCASSVHWSPVAGNTIYFGEGSWLTVV.